The rows below give T cell receptor beta chains drawn from one sample of a study of T cells in Graves' hyperthyroidism and ophthalmopathy. From the multiplex PCR reads, TCRdb called clonotypes with MiXCR, one entry per CDR3 protein. The repertoire consists of about 420,000 distinct CDR3 sequences, with roughly 13% occurring once and the leading ten covering 4% to 6.5%. Sequenced material: blood. Receptor source: a woman aged 18-35 years with Graves' hyperthyroidism. Both conserved end residues are part of each CDR3. D genes are given only for firm matches. Not all rows give a size; the values are once, few, many and, for expanded clones, a class.

cdr3_nt cdr3_aa clone_size j_call d_call v_call
TGTGCCAGCTCATCACGGACAGGGGGCAACTATGGCTACACCTTC CASSSRTGGNYGYTF . TRBJ1-2 TRBD1 TRBV18
TGTGCCAGCAGTTTGGATAGGCCTCTAGGCGGGGAGTACAATGAGCAGTTCTTC CASSLDRPLGGEYNEQFF many TRBJ2-1 . TRBV27
TGTGCCAGCTCACCTGGACAGGGGGCTCTCTACGAGCAGTACTTC CASSPGQGALYEQYF many TRBJ2-7 TRBD1 TRBV18
TGTGCCAGCAACCAGGGGAACACTGAAGCTTTCTTT CASNQGNTEAFF many TRBJ1-1 . TRBV5-6
TGTGCCAGCAGCTTTTTTCCGGGAGGCGCAGATACGCAGTATTTT CASSFFPGGADTQYF . TRBJ2-3 TRBD2 TRBV7-9
TGTGCCACGCCGCAGGGGGAAGGTGGCTACACCTTC CATPQGEGGYTF . TRBJ1-2 TRBD1 TRBV18
TGTGCCTCGACGACCACTAGCGGGAGAGTAGATACGCAGTATTTT CASTTTSGRVDTQYF many TRBJ2-3 TRBD2 TRBV30
TGTGCCAGCAGTGAACTAGCGCACTCCAAAGAGACCCAGTACTTC CASSELAHSKETQYF many TRBJ2-5 . TRBV2
TGTGCCAGCAGACCAGGGTCCGCAGAGAGTCTTAATCAGCCCCAGCATTTT CASRPGSAESLNQPQHF few TRBJ1-5 . TRBV28
TGTGCCAGCAGCTCTAATCCGGGACAGGGGTACGAGCAGTACTTC CASSSNPGQGYEQYF many TRBJ2-7 TRBD1 TRBV11-1
TGTGCCAGTAGTGTCAGTATCCAAGAGACCCAGTACTTC CASSVSIQETQYF few TRBJ2-5 . TRBV19
TGTGCCAGCAGTTACAGGGGAAGCACAGATACGCAGTATTTT CASSYRGSTDTQYF many TRBJ2-3 . TRBV6-5
TGTGCCAGCAGCCGGAACGCCGGGACTATGGAGACCCAGTACTTC CASSRNAGTMETQYF many TRBJ2-5 TRBD2 TRBV13
TGTGCCAGCAGCATCGGGAGGCTCCAAGAGACCCAGTACTTC CASSIGRLQETQYF many TRBJ2-5 TRBD2 TRBV7-9
TGCGCCAGCAGCATATCCGGGACAGCCTACGAGCAGTACTTC CASSISGTAYEQYF many TRBJ2-7 TRBD1 TRBV5-1
TGTGCCAGCATTCAGGGACCTACACAAACCGGGGAGCTGTTTTTT CASIQGPTQTGELFF . TRBJ2-2 . TRBV13